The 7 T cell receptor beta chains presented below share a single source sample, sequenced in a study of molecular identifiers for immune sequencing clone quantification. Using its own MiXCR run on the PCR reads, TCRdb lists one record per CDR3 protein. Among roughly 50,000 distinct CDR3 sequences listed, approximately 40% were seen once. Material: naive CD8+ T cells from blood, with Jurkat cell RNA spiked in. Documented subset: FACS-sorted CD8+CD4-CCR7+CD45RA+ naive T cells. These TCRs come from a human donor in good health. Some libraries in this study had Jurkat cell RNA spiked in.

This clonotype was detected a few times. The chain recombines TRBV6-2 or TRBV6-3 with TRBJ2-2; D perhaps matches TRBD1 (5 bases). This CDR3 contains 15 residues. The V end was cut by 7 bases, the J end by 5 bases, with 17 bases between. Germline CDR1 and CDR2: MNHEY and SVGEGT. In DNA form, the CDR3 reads TGTGCCAGCACGGCCCAGGGCCCGAGGACCGGGGAGCTGTTTTTT. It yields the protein CASTAQGPRTGELFF.

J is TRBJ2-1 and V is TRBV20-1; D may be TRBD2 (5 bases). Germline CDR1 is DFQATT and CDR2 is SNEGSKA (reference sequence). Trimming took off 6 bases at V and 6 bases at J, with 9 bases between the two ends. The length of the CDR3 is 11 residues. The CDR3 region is CSAREPNEQFF. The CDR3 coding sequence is TGCAGTGCCCGGGAACCCAATGAGCAGTTCTTC.

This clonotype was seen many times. CDR3 sequence: CASSGVVPYEQYF. CDR3 nucleotides: TGTGCCAGCAGCGGAGTGGTGCCCTACGAGCAGTACTTC. This chain uses TRBV9 with TRBJ2-7, with D unclear. This CDR3 is built from 13 residues. The V end was cut by 3 bases, the J end by 2 bases, with 9 bases between. From germline, CDR1 is SGDLS and CDR2 YYNGEE.

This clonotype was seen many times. The CDR3 reads CSDGPWDAFF. The CDR3 DNA reads as TGCAGCGATGGACCCTGGGATGCTTTCTTT. The chain joins TRBV29-1 to TRBJ1-1; D gene uncertain. Germline assignment: CDR1 SQVTM and CDR2 ANQGSEA. Trimming removed 7 bases from V and 11 bases from J, with 14 bases in between. This CDR3 region has 10 residues.

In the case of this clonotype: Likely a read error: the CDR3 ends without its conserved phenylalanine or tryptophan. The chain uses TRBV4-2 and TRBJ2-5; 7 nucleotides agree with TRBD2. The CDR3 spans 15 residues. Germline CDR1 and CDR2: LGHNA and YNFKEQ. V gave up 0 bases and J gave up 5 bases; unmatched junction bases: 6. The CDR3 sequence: CASSQEVAGGETQYI. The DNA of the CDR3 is TGTGCCAGCAGCCAAGAGGTAGCGGGTGGGGAGACCCAGTACATC.

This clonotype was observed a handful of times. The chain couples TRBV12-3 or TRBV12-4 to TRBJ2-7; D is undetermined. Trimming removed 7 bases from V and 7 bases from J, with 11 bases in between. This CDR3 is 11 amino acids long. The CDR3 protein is CASTVRGEQYF. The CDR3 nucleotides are TGTGCCAGCACAGTACGCGGAGAGCAGTACTTC.

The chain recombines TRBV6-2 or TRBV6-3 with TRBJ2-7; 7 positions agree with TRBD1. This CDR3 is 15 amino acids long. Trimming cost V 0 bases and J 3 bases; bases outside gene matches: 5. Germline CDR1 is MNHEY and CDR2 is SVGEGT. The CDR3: CASSYSGTDYYEQYF. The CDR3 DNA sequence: TGTGCCAGCAGTTACTCCGGGACAGACTACTACGAGCAGTACTTC.